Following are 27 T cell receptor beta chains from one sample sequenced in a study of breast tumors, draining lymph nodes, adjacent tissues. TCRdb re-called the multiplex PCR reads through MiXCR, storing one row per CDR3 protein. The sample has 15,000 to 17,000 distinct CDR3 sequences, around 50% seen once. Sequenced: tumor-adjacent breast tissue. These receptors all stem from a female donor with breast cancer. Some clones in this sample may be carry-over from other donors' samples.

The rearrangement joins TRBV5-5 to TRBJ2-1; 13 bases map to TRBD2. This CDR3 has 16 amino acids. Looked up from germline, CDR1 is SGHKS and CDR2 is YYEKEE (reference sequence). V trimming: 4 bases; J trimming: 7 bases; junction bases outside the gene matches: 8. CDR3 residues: CASSPGLAGAINEQFF. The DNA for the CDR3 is TGTGCCAGCAGCCCCGGACTAGCGGGAGCAATTAATGAGCAGTTCTTC. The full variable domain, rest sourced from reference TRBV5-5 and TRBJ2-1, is DAGVTQSPTHLIKTRGQQVTLRCSPISGHKSVSWYQQVLGQGPQFIFQYYEKEERGRGNFPDRFSARQFPNYSSELNVNALLLGDSALYLCASSPGLAGAINEQFFGPGTRLTVL.

The CDR3 DNA follows: TGCAGTGCTAGAGAACAGACTAGCGGGCGGGAGACCCAGTACTTC. Translated: CSAREQTSGRETQYF. The rearrangement joins TRBV20-1 to TRBJ2-5; 10 bases are a match to TRBD2. The V gene's germline CDR1 is DFQATT and CDR2 SNEGSKA (reference sequence). This CDR3 comprises 15 residues. Germline trimming cut 0 bases from V and 5 bases from J; bases unmatched to any gene: 6.

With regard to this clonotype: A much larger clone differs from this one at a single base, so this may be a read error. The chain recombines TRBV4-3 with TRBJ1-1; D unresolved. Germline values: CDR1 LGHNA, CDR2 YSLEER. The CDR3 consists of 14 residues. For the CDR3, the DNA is TGCGCCGGCAGCCCAAGTGATCTAAGGACTGAAGCTTTCTTT. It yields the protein CAGSPSDLRTEAFF.

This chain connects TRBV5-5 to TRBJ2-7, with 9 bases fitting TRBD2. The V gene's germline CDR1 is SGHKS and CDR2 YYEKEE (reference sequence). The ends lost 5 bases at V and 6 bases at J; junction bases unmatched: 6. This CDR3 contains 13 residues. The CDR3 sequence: CASRGSGRSEQYF. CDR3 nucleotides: TGTGCCAGCAGAGGTAGCGGGAGATCCGAGCAGTACTTC.

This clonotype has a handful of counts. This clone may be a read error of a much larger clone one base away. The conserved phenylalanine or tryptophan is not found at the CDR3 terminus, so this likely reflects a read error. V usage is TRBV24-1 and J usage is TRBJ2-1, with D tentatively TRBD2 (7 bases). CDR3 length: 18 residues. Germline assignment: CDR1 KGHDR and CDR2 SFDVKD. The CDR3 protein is CATGEDGSGPRGGDEQFL. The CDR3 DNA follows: TGTGCCACCGGTGAGGACGGAAGCGGTCCAAGGGGGGGCGATGAGCAGTTCCTC.

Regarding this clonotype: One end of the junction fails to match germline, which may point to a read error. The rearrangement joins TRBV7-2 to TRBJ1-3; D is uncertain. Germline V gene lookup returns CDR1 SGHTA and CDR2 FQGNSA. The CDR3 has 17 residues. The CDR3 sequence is CASSVRCGSKTGKTIYF. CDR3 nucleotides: TGCGCCAGCAGCGTCCGTTGCGGGAGTAAGACTGGAAAGACCATATATTTT.

This CDR3 reads CASSADRVNSPLHF. The CDR3 DNA is TGTGCCAGCAGCGCAGACAGGGTTAATTCACCCCTCCACTTT. This rearrangement joins TRBV3-1 to TRBJ1-6, with 7 nucleotides matching TRBD1. CDR3 length: 14 amino acids. With 5 bases clipped from V and 6 bases from J, the junction kept 4 bases outside the gene matches. Germline V gene sequence: CDR1 LGHDT, CDR2 YNNKEL (reference sequence). The full variable domain, in which reference TRBV3-1 and TRBJ1-6 provide the parts outside the CDR3, is DTAVSQTPKYLVTQMGNDKSIKCEQNLGHDTMYWYKQDSKKFLKIMFSYNNKELIINETVPNRFSPKSPDKAHLNLHINSLELGDSAVYFCASSADRVNSPLHFGNGTRLTVT.

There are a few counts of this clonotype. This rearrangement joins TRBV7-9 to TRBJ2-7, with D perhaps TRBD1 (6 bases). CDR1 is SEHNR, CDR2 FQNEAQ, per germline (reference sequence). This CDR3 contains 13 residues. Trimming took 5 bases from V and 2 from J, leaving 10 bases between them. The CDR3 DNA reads TGTGCCAGCAGCCGGACAGAGACCTACGAGCAGTACTTC. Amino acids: CASSRTETYEQYF.

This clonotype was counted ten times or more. This CDR3 reads CASSIARHSGTDNEQFF. The CDR3 DNA reads TGTGCCAGTAGTATAGCCCGCCATAGCGGGACAGACAATGAGCAGTTCTTC. V usage is TRBV19 and J usage is TRBJ2-1, with D possibly matching TRBD2 (8 bases). This CDR3 has 17 amino acids. Germline V gives CDR1 LNHDA, CDR2 SQIVND (reference sequence). The V end lost 1 base, the J end lost 5 bases, and 18 bases lay between the germline ends.

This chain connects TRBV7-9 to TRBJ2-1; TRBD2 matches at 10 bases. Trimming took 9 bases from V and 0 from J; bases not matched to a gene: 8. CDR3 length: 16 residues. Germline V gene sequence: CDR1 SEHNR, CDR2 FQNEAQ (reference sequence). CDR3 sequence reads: CASRLAGLSSYNEQFF. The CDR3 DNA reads TGTGCCAGTCGACTAGCGGGCTTGAGCTCCTACAATGAGCAGTTCTTC.

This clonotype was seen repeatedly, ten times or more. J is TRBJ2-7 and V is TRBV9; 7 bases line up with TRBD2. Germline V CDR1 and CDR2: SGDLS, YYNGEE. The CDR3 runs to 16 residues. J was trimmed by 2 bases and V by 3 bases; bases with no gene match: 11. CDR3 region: CASSGGGTAQTYEQYF. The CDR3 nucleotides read TGTGCCAGCAGCGGGGGGGGGACGGCCCAAACCTACGAGCAGTACTTC.

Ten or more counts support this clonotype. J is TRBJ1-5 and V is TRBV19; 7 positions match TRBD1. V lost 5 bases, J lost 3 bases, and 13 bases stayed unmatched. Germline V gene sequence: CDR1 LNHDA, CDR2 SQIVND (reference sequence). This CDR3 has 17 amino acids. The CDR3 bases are TGTGCCAGTAGTGCCGGCCCCGCCAGGGGGTACAATCAGCCCCAGCATTTT. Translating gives CASSAGPARGYNQPQHF.

DNA for the CDR3: TGTGCCAGCAGTTACTCGTCTGAAGCTTTCTTT. Protein product: CASSYSSEAFF. This rearrangement joins TRBV6-5 to TRBJ1-1; no definite D call. V was pared by 0 bases and J by 6 bases, with 2 bases between. CDR1 is MNHEY and CDR2 is SVGAGI in the germline V gene. The CDR3 runs 11 residues.

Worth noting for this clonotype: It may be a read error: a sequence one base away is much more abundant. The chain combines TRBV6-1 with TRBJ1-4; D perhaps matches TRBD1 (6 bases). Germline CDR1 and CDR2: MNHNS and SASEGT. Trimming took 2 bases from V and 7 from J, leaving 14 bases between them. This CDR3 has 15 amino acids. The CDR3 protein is CASSELNRVVEKLFF. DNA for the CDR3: TGTGCCAGCAGTGAACTTAACAGGGTGGTTGAAAAACTGTTTTTT.

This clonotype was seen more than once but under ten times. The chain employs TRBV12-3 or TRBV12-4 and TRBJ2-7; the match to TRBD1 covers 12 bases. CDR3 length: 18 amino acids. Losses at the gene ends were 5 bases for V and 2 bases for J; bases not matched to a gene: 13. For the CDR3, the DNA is TGTGCCAGCAGTCCGGGACAGGGGGCTAAGGAGCTTACCTACGAGCAGTACTTC. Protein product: CASSPGQGAKELTYEQYF.

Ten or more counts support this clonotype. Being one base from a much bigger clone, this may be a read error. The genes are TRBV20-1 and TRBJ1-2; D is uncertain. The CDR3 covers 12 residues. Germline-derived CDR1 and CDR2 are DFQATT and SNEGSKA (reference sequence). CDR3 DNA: TGCAGTGCTGAAGAGTCCAACTATGGCTCCACCTTC. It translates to CSAEESNYGSTF.

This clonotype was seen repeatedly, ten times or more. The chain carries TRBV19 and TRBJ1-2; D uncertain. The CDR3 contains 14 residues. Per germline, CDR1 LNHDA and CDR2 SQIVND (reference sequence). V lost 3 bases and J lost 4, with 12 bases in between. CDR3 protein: CASSMSLGSYGYTF. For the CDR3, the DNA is TGTGCCAGTAGTATGAGCCTGGGCTCCTATGGCTACACCTTC.

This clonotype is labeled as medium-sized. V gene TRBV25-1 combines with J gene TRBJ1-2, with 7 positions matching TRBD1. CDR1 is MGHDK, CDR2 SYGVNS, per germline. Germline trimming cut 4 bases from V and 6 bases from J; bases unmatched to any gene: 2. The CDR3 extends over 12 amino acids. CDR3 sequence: CASSGDSDGYTF. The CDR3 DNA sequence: TGTGCCAGCAGTGGGGACAGTGATGGCTACACCTTC.

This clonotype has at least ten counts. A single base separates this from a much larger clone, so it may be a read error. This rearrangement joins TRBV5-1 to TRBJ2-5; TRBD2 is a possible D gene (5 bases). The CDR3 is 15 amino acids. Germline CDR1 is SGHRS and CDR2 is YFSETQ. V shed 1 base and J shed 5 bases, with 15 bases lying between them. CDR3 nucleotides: TGCGCCAGCAGCTTGAAGGGAGAAAGCCACGAGACCCAGTACTTC. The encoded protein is CASSLKGESHETQYF.

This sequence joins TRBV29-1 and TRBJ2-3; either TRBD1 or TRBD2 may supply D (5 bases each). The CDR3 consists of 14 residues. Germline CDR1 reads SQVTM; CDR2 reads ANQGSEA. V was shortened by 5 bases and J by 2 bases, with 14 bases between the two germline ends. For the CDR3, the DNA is TGCAGCGTTTCCGGGACCAACCACACAGATACGCAGTATTTT. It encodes CSVSGTNHTDTQYF.

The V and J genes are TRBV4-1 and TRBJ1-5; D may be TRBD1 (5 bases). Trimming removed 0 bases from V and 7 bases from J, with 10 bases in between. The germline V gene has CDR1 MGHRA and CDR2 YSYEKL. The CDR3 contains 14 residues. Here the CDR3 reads CASSQDYQGQPQHF. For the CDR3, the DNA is TGCGCCAGCAGCCAAGATTATCAGGGCCAGCCCCAGCATTTT.

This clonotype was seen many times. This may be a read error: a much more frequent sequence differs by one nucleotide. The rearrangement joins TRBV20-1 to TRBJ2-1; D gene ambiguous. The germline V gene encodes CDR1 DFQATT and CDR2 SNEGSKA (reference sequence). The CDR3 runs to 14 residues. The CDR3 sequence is CSARDWRNYTEQFF. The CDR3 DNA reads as TGCAGTGCTAGAGATTGGCGGAACTACACTGAGCAGTTCTTC.

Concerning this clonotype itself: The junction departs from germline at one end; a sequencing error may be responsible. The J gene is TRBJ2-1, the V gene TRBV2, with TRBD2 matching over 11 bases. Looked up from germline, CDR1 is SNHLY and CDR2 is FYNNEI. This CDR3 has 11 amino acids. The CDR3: CASSEELAGDF. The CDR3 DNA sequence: TGTGCCAGCAGTGAAGAACTAGCGGGAGATTTC. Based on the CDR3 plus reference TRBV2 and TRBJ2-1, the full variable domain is EPEVTQTPSHQVTQMGQEVILRCVPISNHLYFYWYRQILGQKVEFLVSFYNNEISEKSEIFDDQFSVERPDGSNFTLKIRSTKLEDSAMYFCASSEELAGDFGPGTRLTVL.

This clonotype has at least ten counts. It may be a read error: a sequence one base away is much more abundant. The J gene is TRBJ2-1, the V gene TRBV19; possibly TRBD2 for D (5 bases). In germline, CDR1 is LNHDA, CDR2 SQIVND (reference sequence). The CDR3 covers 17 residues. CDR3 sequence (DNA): TGTGCCAGTAGTAACCTCAACCGCGGACTGGAGAACAATGAGCAGTCCTTC. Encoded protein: CASSNLNRGLENNEQSF.

The CDR3 DNA reads TGTGCCAGCAGCTCCATGTTAGCGGGACAAAGGAGATCCTATGGCTACACCTTC. It yields the protein CASSSMLAGQRRSYGYTF. The chain employs TRBV7-1 and TRBJ1-2; D perhaps matches TRBD1 (6 bases). TRBV7-1 is annotated as an ORF whose role is uncertain. V lost 3 bases and J 4 bases, leaving 24 bases between the germline ends. The CDR3 spans 18 residues.

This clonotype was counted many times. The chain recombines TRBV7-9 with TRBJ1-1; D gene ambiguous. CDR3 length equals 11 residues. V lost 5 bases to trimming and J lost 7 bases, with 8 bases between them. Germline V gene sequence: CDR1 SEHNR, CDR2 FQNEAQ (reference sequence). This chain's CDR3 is CASSHGSEAFF. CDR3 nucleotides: TGTGCCAGCAGCCACGGGAGTGAAGCTTTCTTT.

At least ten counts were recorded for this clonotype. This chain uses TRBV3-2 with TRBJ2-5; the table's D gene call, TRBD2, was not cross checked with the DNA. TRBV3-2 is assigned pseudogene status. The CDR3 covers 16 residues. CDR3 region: CASSQWPLAPQETQYF. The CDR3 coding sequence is TGTGCCAGCAGCCAATGGCCCCTAGCGCCCCAAGAGACCCAGTACTTC.